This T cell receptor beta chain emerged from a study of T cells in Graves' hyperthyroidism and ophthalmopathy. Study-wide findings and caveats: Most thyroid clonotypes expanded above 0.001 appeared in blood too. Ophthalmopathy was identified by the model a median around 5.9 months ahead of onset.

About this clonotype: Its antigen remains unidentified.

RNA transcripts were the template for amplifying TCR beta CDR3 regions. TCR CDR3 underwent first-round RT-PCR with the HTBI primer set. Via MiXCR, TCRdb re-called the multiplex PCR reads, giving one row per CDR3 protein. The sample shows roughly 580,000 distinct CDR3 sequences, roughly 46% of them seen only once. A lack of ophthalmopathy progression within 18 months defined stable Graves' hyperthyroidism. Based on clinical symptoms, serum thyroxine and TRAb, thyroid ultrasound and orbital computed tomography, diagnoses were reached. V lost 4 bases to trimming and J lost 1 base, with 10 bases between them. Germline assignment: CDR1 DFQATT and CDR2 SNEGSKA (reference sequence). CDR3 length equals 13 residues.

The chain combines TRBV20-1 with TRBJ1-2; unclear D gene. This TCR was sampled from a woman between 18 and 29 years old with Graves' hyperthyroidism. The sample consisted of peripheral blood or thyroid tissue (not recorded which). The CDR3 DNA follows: TGCAGTGCTATGGGCCGATTTAACTATGGCTACACCTTC. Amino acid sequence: CSAMGRFNYGYTF.